Listed here is a single T cell receptor beta chain. It has no known antigen specificity. Base qualities are not provided; no much larger clone lies one nucleotide away. The roughly 39 donors, aged roughly 6 to 95 years, were systemically healthy Caucasian individuals from Russia. Each donor gave approximately 9.4 milliliters of peripheral blood, drawn into EDTA-treated Vacutainer tubes. PBMCs were isolated by Ficoll-Paque density-gradient centrifugation, with at least 7 million obtained per sample. Trizol reagent was used to extract total RNA from PBMCs, with at least 6 micrograms per sample. The percentages of naive CD45RAhigh/CD27high T cells were determined by flow cytometry on a PBMC aliquot from every donor. Between the V and J ends, shortened by 8 bases and 7 bases respectively, the junction contains 19 bases. The germline V gene yields SGHRS for CDR1 and YFSETQ for CDR2. From the cysteine up to the phenylalanine, the CDR3 has a length of 13 residues. Left in the record is the CDR3 DNA by itself, 39 bases read in frame from the first base.

Receptors were amplified or captured by 5' RACE. For sequencing, an Illumina HiSeq 2500 was employed. A second roughly 6 to 11 cycle PCR used a sample-barcoded 5' primer and a J-beta primer mix. A template-switch 5' adaptor carrying 12 random nucleotides introduced a unique molecular identifier onto each TCR beta cDNA molecule. Each sample yielded at least 3 million CDR3-containing paired-end reads. First-strand cDNA synthesis was performed from all RNA using the Mint cDNA synthesis kit, with priming by a TRBC-specific oligonucleotide. Following uracil-DNA glycosylase treatment, a first 18-cycle PCR with universal primers M1SS and BC2_uni_R was performed on all cDNA. Regarding the original processing steps: For normalization, 1 million high-quality reads were randomly selected from each sample, with every read carrying a distinct molecular identifier. Reads sharing molecular identifiers were discarded rather than binned into consensus sequences. MiTCR, set to a Q25 quality threshold and the strictest error-elimination algorithm, was used for CDR3 identification, clonotype clustering and error correction. A nonparametric unseen species model with Euler transformation was used to estimate lower-bound total TCR beta diversity. Using fastp at Q25 and MiXCR, TCRdb reprocessed the public reads and kept productive beta chains. Each entry is one CDR3 protein sequence, shown with its most common DNA and genes. TCRdb's processing, not the study's, gives the V and J calls here. Counted in this sample were about 780,000 distinct CDR3 sequences; 35% to 60% of them appeared once. The ten largest clones capture 18% of the sample.

The data originate from a study of blood T cells in healthy people across ages (dated by TCRdb to the mid-2010s). For the wider study: Template switching captured roughly one uniquely barcoded TCR beta cDNA molecule per two T cells in model experiments. Age-related changes in TCR beta repertoire diversity were measured in the study by deep sequencing normalized with unique cDNA molecular identifiers. The donors were split into four age groups: young (average 16 years), middle-aged (39), aged (about 56) and long-lived (approximately 89). To avoid experimental bias, donors of different ages were randomly spread across the sequencing lanes. Using the same blood draw, the study looked at two additional independent replicas of 1 million unique cDNA reads for two donors, one aged 18 to 30 and the other aged 80 or older.

Here is what the overall study found, with its caveats: Observed TCR beta diversity correlated strongly with the percentage of naive T cells measured by flow cytometry. Because donor CMV infection status was unknown, age-related changes in expanded clonotypes were potentially confounded. Observed TCR beta diversity per million T cells fell roughly linearly with age, and a significant reduction was already apparent by age roughly 40. Estimates of total diversity from one million sequenced T cells were regarded as lower bounds and underestimates. Conclusive comparison of naive and antigen-experienced compartments was prevented by the profiling of bulk unsorted PBMCs. Compared with the aged group, more naive CD4+ T cells, fewer expanded clones and increased TCR diversity were shown by the long-lived group, suggesting age selection.

The chain was built from TRBV5-1 and TRBJ2-7, with TRBD1 tentatively as D gene (6 bases match). Sequencing used blood. The receptor was isolated from an elderly man in good health. CDR3 reads: CASSRDTNNEQYF. The base sequence is TGCGCCAGTTCCCGGGACACTAACAATGAGCAGTACTTC.